A single sample gave rise to the 23 T cell receptor beta chains below, sequenced in a study of cytomegalovirus exposure and HLA in healthy donors. With 60 Vbeta and 13 Jbeta primers, the PCR was carried out. Assay: immunoSEQ multiplex PCR; the TCRdb copy retains only in-frame clones and omits some. Its table records about 110,000 clones. Sequencing was carried out using PBMCs. Source of these receptors: a young man in good health and CMV-seronegative.

This rearrangement joins TRBV19 to TRBJ1-5; D not certain. The CDR3 totals 16 residues. V lost 3 bases and J 0 bases, leaving 12 bases between the germline ends. Looked up from germline, CDR1 is LNHDA and CDR2 is SQIVND (reference sequence). The CDR3 DNA reads as TGTGCCAGTAGTATTTTGGACTGGTTTAGCAATCAGCCCCAGCATTTT. Amino acid sequence: CASSILDWFSNQPQHF.

The J gene is TRBJ1-5, the V gene TRBV4-1; D gene unclear. Germline V CDR1 and CDR2: MGHRA, YSYEKL. This CDR3 spans 15 amino acids. Trimming stripped 0 bases from V and 3 bases from J, with 9 bases between. As DNA, the CDR3 is TGCGCCAGCAGCCAAGATGCCAGGCCCAATCAGCCCCAGCATTTT. This codes for CASSQDARPNQPQHF.

The chain links TRBV5-5 to TRBJ1-5; 8 bases match TRBD1. This CDR3 is 14 amino acids long. J was trimmed by 4 bases and V by 3 bases; bases with no gene match: 3. Per the germline V gene, CDR1 is SGHKS and CDR2 is YYEKEE (reference sequence). The CDR3 loop reads CASSSTGGNQPQHF. CDR3 sequence (DNA): TGTGCCAGCAGCTCTACAGGGGGGAATCAGCCCCAGCATTTT.

The chain has TRBV5-6 and TRBJ2-5; 7 bases align to TRBD1. The J call is in doubt because the DNA end fits TRBJ2-7 better. Per germline, CDR1 SGHDT and CDR2 YYEEEE. The CDR3 is 14 amino acids. The chain's CDR3 is CASTFRDRSYEQYF. For the CDR3, the DNA is TGTGCCAGCACCTTCCGGGACAGATCTTACGAGCAGTACTTC.

The chain employs TRBV7-9 and TRBJ2-5; 10 bases map to TRBD1. The germline CDR1 and CDR2 sequences are SEHNR and FQNEAQ (reference sequence). The junction had 12 bases not matched to a gene; V was cut back by 4 bases and J by 7 bases. The length of the CDR3 is 16 residues. The CDR3 region is CASSYFGTGVRGTQYF. CDR3 bases: TGTGCCAGCAGCTACTTCGGGACAGGGGTCCGTGGGACCCAGTACTTC.

This chain links TRBV19 with TRBJ2-5; TRBD2 agrees at 7 bases. From germline, CDR1 is LNHDA and CDR2 SQIVND (reference sequence). The CDR3 has 12 amino acids. The V and J ends lost 8 bases and 2 bases, in that order; junction bases with no gene match: 2. CDR3 amino acids: CASGRVQETQYF. CDR3 DNA sequence: TGTGCCAGTGGGAGGGTACAAGAGACCCAGTACTTC.

The rearrangement links TRBV4-1 to TRBJ2-1, with 14 bases that match TRBD2. This CDR3 has 19 amino acids. CDR1 is MGHRA, CDR2 YSYEKL, per germline. After removal of 4 bases from V and 4 bases from J, the junction contained 12 bases not matched to a gene. The CDR3 loop reads CASSLPEGLAGAPYNEQFF. The DNA of the CDR3 is TGCGCCAGCAGCCTCCCCGAGGGACTAGCGGGGGCCCCGTACAATGAGCAGTTCTTC.

The chain joins TRBV5-1 to TRBJ2-5, with 8 bases that match TRBD1. The end of the DNA fits TRBJ2-7 better, so the J call may be wrong. The CDR3 is 15 residues long. CDR1 and CDR2 (germline): SGHRS, YFSETQ. The DNA for the CDR3 is TGCGCCAGCAATGGGGGACAGGATATTTCCTACGAGCAGTACTTC. Protein: CASNGGQDISYEQYF.

This CDR3 is CASTLGGDTQYF. In nucleotides, the CDR3 is TGTGCCAGTACCCTCGGTGGTGATACGCAGTATTTT. This rearrangement joins TRBV19 to TRBJ2-3; D remains ambiguous. The CDR3 length is 12 residues. V was shortened by 7 bases and J by 6 bases, with 11 bases between the two germline ends. The germline CDR1 and CDR2 sequences are LNHDA and SQIVND (reference sequence).

This chain uses TRBV5-4 with TRBJ1-4; 8 bases are shared with TRBD1. This CDR3 is built from 16 residues. CDR1 is SGHNT and CDR2 is YYREEE in the germline V gene (reference sequence). The J segment lost 1 base and the V segment lost 3 bases, leaving 5 bases of the junction unmatched. CDR3 in amino acids: CASSSGQGGTNEKLFF. The CDR3 DNA sequence: TGTGCCAGCAGCTCCGGACAGGGTGGAACTAATGAAAAACTGTTTTTT.

The CDR3, as DNA: TGCGCCAGCAGCCAAGGTTCCCCGGGGGGGCGATCGTTCTTC. It translates to CASSQGSPGGRSFF. The chain couples TRBV4-1 to TRBJ2-1, with 8 bases matching TRBD2. V dropped 1 base and J dropped 15; count of bases not matched to a gene: 11. The CDR3 consists of 14 residues. From germline, CDR1 is MGHRA and CDR2 YSYEKL.

The chain recombines TRBV7-2 with TRBJ2-2; D is perhaps TRBD1 (6 bases). The V end was cut by 0 bases, the J end by 4 bases, with 12 bases between. The CDR3 is made up of 16 amino acids. Germline lookup yields CDR1 SGHTA and CDR2 FQGNSA. The CDR3 DNA reads as TGTGCCAGCAGCTTAGCATACAGGGATACCACCGGGGAGCTGTTTTTT. It is translated as CASSLAYRDTTGELFF.

J is TRBJ1-3 and V is TRBV15; D is ambiguous. V lost 0 bases, J lost 0 bases, and 12 bases lay in between. The germline V gene encodes CDR1 LNHNV and CDR2 YYDKDF (reference sequence). This CDR3 comprises 17 residues. DNA of the CDR3: TGTGCCACCAGCAGAGACGGTCTCTCGTTCTCTGGAAACACCATATATTTT. It yields the protein CATSRDGLSFSGNTIYF.

The gene calls are TRBV7-9 and TRBJ2-3, with 9 bases identical to TRBD2. This CDR3 has 16 residues. Germline V gene lookup returns CDR1 SEHNR and CDR2 FQNEAQ (reference sequence). Germline trimming cut 5 bases from V and 2 bases from J; bases unmatched to any gene: 8. The CDR3 region is CASSPRLAGTTDTQYF. The CDR3 DNA reads as TGTGCCAGCAGCCCCAGGCTAGCGGGGACCACAGATACGCAGTATTTT.

This sequence joins TRBV25-1 and TRBJ2-7; 8 bases map to TRBD1. The V gene end was trimmed by 2 bases and the J gene end by 3 bases; junction bases not matched to a gene: 12. CDR1 and CDR2 (germline): MGHDK, SYGVNS. There are 17 residues in the CDR3. The CDR3 reads CASSESSTGGYVYEQYF. The CDR3 DNA follows: TGTGCCAGCAGTGAAAGTTCCACAGGGGGTTATGTCTACGAGCAGTACTTC.

This rearrangement joins TRBV2 to TRBJ1-6; perhaps TRBD1 as D (5 bases). The CDR3 sequence is 15 residues long. The germline V gene encodes CDR1 SNHLY and CDR2 FYNNEI. V lost 3 bases to trimming and J lost 7 bases, with 13 bases between them. CDR3 in DNA: TGTGCCAGCAGTGATGAAGGGGCGTCAAATTCACCCCTCCACTTT. It is translated as CASSDEGASNSPLHF.

The rearrangement links TRBV5-1 to TRBJ2-1; D is unclear. Trimming removed 1 base at V and 8 bases at J, with 13 bases between. The CDR3 covers 14 residues. Germline V gives CDR1 SGHRS, CDR2 YFSETQ. The CDR3 region has the DNA TGCGCCAGCAGCTTGATGAGTGGTTCACATGAGCAGTTCTTC. Translating gives CASSLMSGSHEQFF.

The gene calls are TRBV28 and TRBJ1-5; D not certain. Germline CDR1 is MDHEN and CDR2 is SYDVKM. V was shortened by 1 base and J by 11 bases, with 9 bases between the two germline ends. The CDR3 covers 12 residues. The CDR3 is CASSLSREAQHF. In nucleotides, the CDR3 is TGTGCCAGCAGTTTATCGAGGGAGGCCCAGCATTTT.

This chain links TRBV7-3 with TRBJ2-1, with TRBD2 matching 13 bases. This CDR3 spans 18 amino acids. The V and J ends lost 1 base and 1 base, in that order; junction bases with no gene match: 4. From germline, CDR1 is SGHTA and CDR2 FQGTGA. CDR3 DNA: TGTGCCAGCAGCTTAAGGGGGGGACTAGCGGGGTCCTACAATGAGCAGTTCTTC. Translating gives CASSLRGGLAGSYNEQFF. The whole variable domain, remainder taken from reference TRBV7-3 and TRBJ2-1, is GAGVSQTPSNKVTEKGKYVELRCDPISGHTALYWYRQSLGQGPEFLIYFQGTGAADDSGLPNDRFFAVRPEGSVSTLKIQRTERGDSAVYLCASSLRGGLAGSYNEQFFGPGTRLTVL.

The chain couples TRBV7-2 to TRBJ2-1; 12 nucleotides line up with TRBD2. Trimming at V came to 0 bases and at J to 6 bases, leaving 6 bases not matched to a gene. The CDR3 loop spans 17 amino acids. In germline, CDR1 is SGHTA, CDR2 FQGNSA. The DNA for the CDR3 is TGTGCCAGCAGCTTAGCGTCTAGCGGGGGGGCCGTCAATGAGCAGTTCTTC. It specifies CASSLASSGGAVNEQFF. Combining the CDR3 with reference TRBV7-2 and TRBJ2-1 gives the whole variable domain GAGVSQSPSNKVTEKGKDVELRCDPISGHTALYWYRQSLGQGLEFLIYFQGNSAPDKSGLPSDRFSAERTGGSVSTLTIQRTQQEDSAVYLCASSLASSGGAVNEQFFGPGTRLTVL.

The J gene is TRBJ1-3, the V gene TRBV11-3; 7 bases agree with TRBD1. The germline V gene encodes CDR1 SGHNT and CDR2 YENEEA. The CDR3 spans 14 residues. V trimming: 5 bases; J trimming: 2 bases; junction bases outside the gene matches: 3. The CDR3 DNA reads TGTGCCAGCAGCCAAGGGGGCCCTGGAAACACCATATATTTT. It yields the protein CASSQGGPGNTIYF.

J is TRBJ2-3 and V is TRBV5-1, with 12 positions matching TRBD2. Germline CDR1 SGHRS, CDR2 YFSETQ. The CDR3 has 15 amino acids. The V and J ends lost 4 bases and 3 bases, in that order; junction bases with no gene match: 3. The CDR3 is CASSLAGGQTDTQYF. The CDR3 bases are TGCGCCAGCAGCCTAGCGGGGGGGCAGACAGATACGCAGTATTTT.

The rearrangement joins TRBV7-2 to TRBJ2-5; TRBD2 matches 9 bases. The J call could be wrong; TRBJ2-7 is a better fit for the DNA end. The CDR3 covers 17 residues. The germline gives CDR1 SGHTA, CDR2 FQGNSA. As DNA, the CDR3 is TGTGCCAGCAGCTTAGGGTTGGCTAGCGGGGCTTACTACGAGCAGTACTTC. Residues: CASSLGLASGAYYEQYF.